The 28 T cell receptor beta chains below were found in one sample sequenced in a study of T-cell reconstitution after alpha-beta-depleted transplantation in children. The TCRbeta library was prepared with unique molecular identifiers. TCRdb reprocessed the PCR reads with MiXCR, giving one entry per CDR3 protein. The sample lists roughly 8,100 distinct CDR3 sequences, about an eighth seen once, with roughly 53% in the top ten. The specimen comprised PBMCs, mostly from graft donor cells, sampled 60 days after TCRalphabeta/CD19-depleted stem cell transplant. All receptors derive from a patient under 10 years old who had a stem cell transplant for inherited bone marrow failure, so the T cells may come from the graft donor.

This clonotype appeared many times. The chain joins TRBV5-1 to TRBJ2-2, with unresolved D. The CDR3 extends over 14 amino acids. Trimming shortened V by 0 bases and J by 1 base, and 4 bases separated the two germline ends. Germline CDR1 reads SGHRS; CDR2 reads YFSETQ. The CDR3 reads CASSLEQNTGELFF. The CDR3 DNA is TGCGCCAGCAGCTTGGAGCAGAACACCGGGGAGCTGTTTTTT.

This clonotype was detected a few times. V and J are TRBV5-2 and TRBJ2-1; TRBD2 was called by the table and not checked on the DNA. TRBV5-2 is marked as a pseudogene. The CDR3 runs to 14 residues. The CDR3 bases are TGTGCCATGGGCCCCGGGCTAGCGGGAGTGGAGCAGTTCTTC. Translated: CAMGPGLAGVEQFF.

The chain has TRBV2 and TRBJ2-3; 11 bases agree with TRBD2. V shed 4 bases and J 1 base; nucleotides not matched to a gene: 1. This CDR3 comprises 15 residues. Germline CDR1 reads SNHLY; CDR2 reads FYNNEI. The CDR3 loop reads CASSGLAGRTDTQYF. The CDR3 DNA sequence: TGTGCCAGCAGTGGACTAGCGGGACGCACAGATACGCAGTATTTT.

V and J are TRBV7-2 and TRBJ2-5; 11 nucleotides line up with TRBD2. The CDR3 spans 16 residues. Trimming removed 4 bases from V and 4 bases from J; junction bases left unmatched: 8. CDR1 is SGHTA and CDR2 is FQGNSA in the germline V gene. The CDR3 loop reads CASSSRLAGRRETQYF. CDR3 bases: TGTGCCAGCAGCTCCCGACTAGCGGGAAGGCGAGAGACCCAGTACTTC. Full variable domain (rest looked up from reference TRBV7-2 and TRBJ2-5): GAGVSQSPSNKVTEKGKDVELRCDPISGHTALYWYRQSLGQGLEFLIYFQGNSAPDKSGLPSDRFSAERTGGSVSTLTIQRTQQEDSAVYLCASSSRLAGRRETQYFGPGTRLLVL.

The CDR3 sequence is CASSQPKGQSTGELFF. The CDR3 DNA sequence: TGTGCCAGCAGCCAACCAAAGGGACAGTCAACCGGGGAGCTGTTTTTT. V is TRBV14 and J is TRBJ2-2; 7 positions agree with TRBD1. Germline values: CDR1 SGHDN, CDR2 FVKESK. The CDR3 has 16 amino acids. The junction had 8 bases not matched to a gene; V was cut back by 2 bases and J by 5 bases.

The chain has TRBV21-1 and TRBJ2-2; the table's D gene call, TRBD2, was not cross checked with the DNA. TRBV21-1 counts as a pseudogene. This CDR3 has 17 residues. CDR3 sequence: CASSKASYMRETGELFF. CDR3 sequence (DNA): TGTGCCAGCAGCAAAGCCAGCTACATGCGGGAGACCGGGGAGCTGTTTTTT.

This clonotype was seen ten or more times. The CDR3 nucleotides read TGTGCCAGCAGCCCCCCTAGCGGGAGTTACGAGCAGTACTTC. It is translated as CASSPPSGSYEQYF. V gene TRBV7-9 combines with J gene TRBJ2-7; 10 positions match TRBD2. V gave up 5 bases and J gave up 4 bases; unmatched junction bases: 5. This CDR3 contains 14 residues. CDR1 is SEHNR, CDR2 FQNEAQ, per germline (reference sequence).

This clonotype was seen repeatedly, ten times or more. The chain uses TRBV7-9 and TRBJ2-1; 10 nucleotides agree with TRBD2. V dropped 2 bases and J dropped 2; count of bases not matched to a gene: 0. This CDR3 has 15 residues. In germline, CDR1 is SEHNR, CDR2 FQNEAQ (reference sequence). This CDR3 is CASSLLAGAYNEQFF. In DNA form, the CDR3 reads TGTGCCAGCAGCTTACTAGCGGGAGCCTACAATGAGCAGTTCTTC.

At least ten counts were recorded for this clonotype. The V and J genes are TRBV4-3 and TRBJ2-7, with 15 nucleotides matching TRBD2. Germline values: CDR1 LGHNA, CDR2 YSLEER. Unmatched junction bases numbered 8, after V lost 4 bases and J lost 7 bases. This CDR3 region has 16 residues. The CDR3 nucleotides read TGCGCCAGCAGCCGGGGACTAGCGGGAGGTTTGGGTGAGCAGTACTTC. Amino acids: CASSRGLAGGLGEQYF.

This clonotype was recorded at least ten times. The chain links TRBV7-9 to TRBJ1-5; D gene uncertain. Trimming pared 5 bases from V and 4 bases from J, leaving 9 bases between. The CDR3 covers 13 residues. The germline V gene encodes CDR1 SEHNR and CDR2 FQNEAQ (reference sequence). The CDR3 coding sequence is TGTGCCAGCAGCGACGGCACAAATCAGCCCCAGCATTTT. The encoded protein is CASSDGTNQPQHF.

This clonotype was seen many times. V and J are TRBV20-1 and TRBJ2-1, with TRBD2 matching 9 bases. Losses at the gene ends were 5 bases for V and 8 bases for J; bases not matched to a gene: 16. The germline gives CDR1 DFQATT, CDR2 SNEGSKA (reference sequence). This CDR3 is 16 amino acids long. CDR3 residues: CSAGGRSAGGPHEQFF. CDR3 bases: TGCAGTGCTGGGGGCCGGTCGGCGGGAGGGCCCCATGAGCAGTTCTTC.

This clonotype appeared many times. The chain couples TRBV28 to TRBJ2-4, with a weak D call TRBD2 (7 bases). V was pared by 1 base and J by 1 base, with 20 bases between. The V gene's germline CDR1 is MDHEN and CDR2 SYDVKM. The CDR3 is made up of 19 amino acids. In nucleotides, the CDR3 is TGTGCCAGCAGTTTATACCCCTTGGGGGGGGCGAAGGCCAAAAACATTCAGTACTTC. Its protein is CASSLYPLGGAKAKNIQYF.

This clonotype was seen ten or more times. V and J are TRBV7-8 and TRBJ2-7; no clear D gene. CDR1 SGHVS and CDR2 FQNEAQ come from the germline V gene. This CDR3 has 12 residues. V was trimmed by 0 bases and J by 8 bases, leaving 8 bases between them. The CDR3 spells CASSLAVGQQYF. For the CDR3, the DNA is TGTGCCAGCAGCTTAGCGGTAGGACAGCAGTACTTC.

The table lists this clonotype with many counts. The V and J genes are TRBV5-1 and TRBJ2-7; 13 bases map to TRBD2. Germline V lookup: CDR1 SGHRS, CDR2 YFSETQ. This CDR3 is built from 17 residues. The trim removed 0 bases at V and 4 bases at J, leaving 7 bases unmatched. This CDR3 reads CASSLVRTSGRAYEQYF. The CDR3 nucleotides read TGCGCCAGCAGCTTGGTTCGGACTAGCGGGAGAGCGTACGAGCAGTACTTC.

In its sample, this clonotype was seen many times. The rearrangement links TRBV7-9 to TRBJ1-2, with unresolved D. This CDR3 spans 14 amino acids. Germline V gives CDR1 SEHNR, CDR2 FQNEAQ (reference sequence). V lost 8 bases to trimming and J lost 6 bases, with 19 bases between them. CDR3 sequence: CASFLGLRADGYTF. Written as DNA, the CDR3 is TGTGCCAGCTTCTTAGGCTTACGGGCCGATGGCTACACCTTC.

This clonotype was observed at least ten times. The chain joins TRBV3-1 to TRBJ1-3; no firm D call. The germline V gene has CDR1 LGHDT and CDR2 YNNKEL (reference sequence). The length of the CDR3 is 15 residues. Trimming pared 0 bases from V and 0 bases from J, leaving 6 bases between. The CDR3: CASSQDRTSGNTIYF. In DNA, the CDR3 is TGTGCCAGCAGCCAAGATAGGACCTCTGGAAACACCATATATTTT.

This clonotype came up many times. The chain employs TRBV5-1 and TRBJ2-2, with 11 bases that match TRBD1. CDR3 length equals 18 residues. The germline V gene has CDR1 SGHRS and CDR2 YFSETQ. The V gene end was trimmed by 4 bases and the J gene end by 7 bases; junction bases not matched to a gene: 15. The CDR3 protein is CASSALIPGQGVDGELFF. In DNA, the CDR3 is TGCGCCAGCAGCGCTCTCATTCCGGGACAGGGGGTTGACGGGGAGCTGTTTTTT.

Many counts were recorded for this clonotype. This sequence joins TRBV4-1 and TRBJ1-5; possible D gene TRBD1, 5 bases. Trimming stripped 3 bases from V and 3 bases from J, with 9 bases between. Germline V CDR1 and CDR2: MGHRA, YSYEKL. The CDR3 is 14 residues long. DNA of the CDR3: TGCGCCAGCAGCCACACGGGGACCAATCAGCCCCAGCATTTT. It codes for CASSHTGTNQPQHF.

This clonotype was recorded at least ten times. The J gene is TRBJ2-1, the V gene TRBV19; 9 nucleotides match TRBD2. The germline V gene has CDR1 LNHDA and CDR2 SQIVND (reference sequence). Unmatched junction bases numbered 6, after V lost 3 bases and J lost 0 bases. The length of the CDR3 is 17 residues. The CDR3 nucleotides read TGTGCCAGTAGTATGGGACTAGCCCGCGGCTCCTACAATGAGCAGTTCTTC. As protein: CASSMGLARGSYNEQFF.

This clonotype was picked up many times. The chain recombines TRBV15 with TRBJ1-3, with a weak D call TRBD1 (5 bases). V was trimmed by 1 base and J by 1 base, leaving 11 bases between them. The V gene's germline CDR1 is LNHNV and CDR2 YYDKDF (reference sequence). CDR3 length: 16 amino acids. The CDR3 coding sequence is TGTGCCACCAGCAGAGGGCAGGGCAGGTCTGGAAACACCATATATTTT. Translation: CATSRGQGRSGNTIYF.

This clonotype is medium-sized (0.01 to 0.1%) within its sample. This chain joins TRBV25-1 and TRBJ2-7; TRBD1 matches at 7 bases. This CDR3 region has 16 residues. The germline gives CDR1 MGHDK, CDR2 SYGVNS. The V gene end was trimmed by 3 bases and the J gene end by 3 bases; junction bases not matched to a gene: 11. CDR3 region: CASSELRTGAFYEQYF. The CDR3 bases are TGTGCCAGCAGTGAGCTGCGTACAGGGGCCTTCTACGAGCAGTACTTC.

Ten or more counts support this clonotype. The chain is built from TRBV12-3 or TRBV12-4 and TRBJ2-7, with a tentative D call TRBD2 (6 bases). The CDR3 is made up of 14 amino acids. V lost 5 bases, J lost 0 bases, and 11 bases lay in between. In DNA form, the CDR3 reads TGTGCCAGCAGTCCCCGGGACTTCTCCTACGAGCAGTACTTC. This gives the protein CASSPRDFSYEQYF.

This clonotype was counted at least ten times. The chain links TRBV2 to TRBJ2-3, with 7 bases lining up with TRBD2. Germline V lookup: CDR1 SNHLY, CDR2 FYNNEI. CDR3 length: 13 residues. With 8 bases clipped from V and 2 bases from J, the junction kept 4 bases outside the gene matches. This CDR3 is CASGRVDTDTQYF. For the CDR3, the DNA is TGTGCCAGCGGGAGGGTAGACACAGATACGCAGTATTTT.

There are many counts of this clonotype. The V and J genes are TRBV29-1 and TRBJ1-2, with TRBD1 as a possible D gene (6 bases). The V gene's germline CDR1 is SQVTM and CDR2 ANQGSEA. The length of the CDR3 is 11 residues. Between the trimmed V and J ends, which lost 6 bases and 4 bases, there was a span of 9 bases. The CDR3 sequence: CSVTGSYGYTF. The CDR3 bases are TGCAGCGTCACAGGGAGCTATGGCTACACCTTC.

The rearrangement links TRBV7-2 to TRBJ1-6, with D tentatively TRBD1 (5 bases). CDR3 size: 14 residues. Trimming pared 2 bases from V and 6 bases from J, leaving 8 bases between. In germline, CDR1 is SGHTA, CDR2 FQGNSA. The CDR3 sequence is CASSLMGLNSPLHF. The CDR3 DNA follows: TGTGCCAGCAGCTTAATGGGGCTTAATTCACCCCTCCACTTT.

The V and J genes are TRBV27 and TRBJ1-2; 7 positions match TRBD1. Per germline, CDR1 MNHEY and CDR2 SMNVEV (reference sequence). This CDR3 is built from 13 residues. The J segment lost 4 bases and the V segment lost 2 bases, leaving 1 base of the junction unmatched. CDR3 in DNA: TGTGCCAGCAGTTTACGACAGGGCTATGGCTACACCTTC. This sequence encodes CASSLRQGYGYTF.

This clonotype has at least ten counts. The genes are TRBV3-1 and TRBJ1-1, with D hard to call. Germline V gene data show CDR1 as LGHDT and CDR2 as YNNKEL (reference sequence). The V and J ends lost 2 bases and 3 bases respectively, with 10 bases between them. The CDR3 is 14 residues long. Here the CDR3 DNA reads TGTGCCAGCAGCCAACGGGAGTATCACACTGAAGCTTTCTTT. Its translation: CASSQREYHTEAFF.

This clonotype came up many times. V and J are TRBV7-3 and TRBJ2-4, with TRBD1 matching 9 bases. The CDR3 sequence is 16 residues long. Germline V lookup: CDR1 SGHTA, CDR2 FQGTGA. J gave up 2 bases and V 5 bases, and 7 bases lay outside the gene matches. The CDR3 DNA is TGTGCCAGCAGCACCCATGGGACAGGGACCAAAAACATTCAGTACTTC. Protein: CASSTHGTGTKNIQYF.